This TCR beta chain was retrieved from a study of blood T cell repertoires in COVID-19 (dated by TCRdb to the early 2020s). Study-level background: The collaborator samples originated in the United States, Italy and Spain and spanned the acute and convalescent phases of COVID-19. The material from the prospective study consisted of cDNA or gDNA derived from T cells, B-cell-depleted T cells, or PBMCs. The dataset comprised deeply sampled blood TCRbeta repertoires from subjects exposed to, actively infected with, or recovered from COVID-19. HLA class I and class II types, where available, came from metadata supplied by the sample provider rather than from assay-based typing. The repertoires were released in a freely available public database intended as a resource for research on the immune response to SARS-CoV-2. A de-identified subject ID, COVID-19 status, age in years and sex were almost always included in the sample metadata. Samples came from the ongoing ImmuneRACE study (first 160 participants) plus 1,254 subjects from 6 global collaborators. Broader findings and caveats from the paper: How much clinical and demographic metadata was included differed by source and by participant, and the metadata was provided uncurated.

The immunoSEQ Assay, a bias-controlled multiplex PCR, was used to amplify TCRbeta CDR3 regions from genomic DNA. In the paper's pipeline: Nucleated cell counts per sample were estimated from amplification of reference gene primers within the assay. To quantify the absolute abundance of each unique TCRbeta CDR3 rearrangement, sequence reads were collapsed and filtered. Productive Simpson clonality was computed per sample as the square root of Simpson's diversity index over productive rearrangements. Imported from immuneACCESS, the table was reduced by TCRdb to in-frame sequences with V and J called. These copies leave out some clones; in studies compared against another copy, an unresolved V gene accounts for under half, and the cause of the remainder is not known. V, J and clone size are those of that table, while D and trimming were read from the DNA. Across this sample there are more than 100,000 clones, with roughly 90% seen only once. Clones ranked in the top ten supply approximately 3.6% of the sample.

V loses 2 bases of germline sequence and J loses 6 bases, and the interval between the two ends is 7 bases. The germline V gene (reference sequence) provides CDR1 SGHAT and CDR2 FQDESV. From the cysteine through the phenylalanine, the CDR3 covers 13 amino acids. Kept here is only the CDR3 DNA, which spans 39 bases and is read in frame from base 1. Collaborating institutions collected whole blood in K2EDTA tubes following their own protocols. Collaborator samples were shipped for TCRbeta analysis as frozen whole blood, isolated PBMCs, or DNA extracted from either sample type. As regards this clone: The clone's antigen remains unknown. Base quality data are lacking; no much larger clone is found one base away.

This chain is built from TRBV11-1 and TRBJ2-2; the D gene cannot be named for sure. The clonotype originates from a woman between 55 and 75 years old with acute or convalescent COVID-19. Specimen: peripheral blood. The nucleotides are TGTGCCAGCAGCTTAATAACTCCCGGGGAGCTGTTTTTT. Translated, this gives CASSLITPGELFF.